The 21 T cell receptor beta chains below were found in one sample sequenced in a study of cytomegalovirus exposure and HLA in healthy donors. Amplification used 60 Vbeta primers and 13 Jbeta primers. Here immunoSEQ multiplex PCR was the method, and the copy in TCRdb shows in-frame clones only, minus some. Recorded for this sample: 150,000 to 250,000 clones. Sequenced material: PBMCs. The receptor source for this set is a boy aged 5-17 years in good health and CMV-seronegative.

This chain joins TRBV15 and TRBJ2-2; the match to TRBD1 covers 9 bases. V shed 5 bases and J 7 bases; nucleotides not matched to a gene: 8. Per germline, CDR1 LNHNV and CDR2 YYDKDF (reference sequence). This CDR3 is built from 15 residues. The CDR3 nucleotides read TGTGCCACCAGCGACCGGGACAGGGTCAACGGGGAGCTGTTTTTT. Translated: CATSDRDRVNGELFF.

The J gene is TRBJ2-6, the V gene TRBV15; TRBD1 matches 8 bases. V lost 7 bases and J lost 1; bases outside the gene matches: 6. Germline V CDR1 and CDR2: LNHNV, YYDKDF (reference sequence). CDR3 length: 16 amino acids. CDR3 region: CATTGGQGSGANVLTF. Written as DNA, the CDR3 is TGTGCCACCACCGGCGGACAGGGATCTGGGGCCAACGTCCTGACTTTC.

The J gene is TRBJ1-5, the V gene TRBV15, with D possibly being TRBD1 (5 bases). The CDR3 consists of 18 residues. The V and J ends lost 0 bases and 7 bases respectively, with 22 bases between them. The germline CDR1 and CDR2 sequences are LNHNV and YYDKDF (reference sequence). This chain's CDR3 is CATSRDHPPGREGQPQHF. As DNA, the CDR3 is TGTGCCACCAGCAGAGATCACCCCCCCGGCAGGGAAGGCCAGCCCCAGCATTTT.

The CDR3, as DNA: TGCGCCAGCAGCCCGTTAGCGACAGGGCAAGGAGGCTACACCTTC. Its protein product is CASSPLATGQGGYTF. V is TRBV5-1 and J is TRBJ1-2; 7 bases agree with TRBD1. V dropped 4 bases and J dropped 8; count of bases not matched to a gene: 14. From germline, CDR1 is SGHRS and CDR2 YFSETQ. The length of the CDR3 is 15 residues. The full variable domain, completed using reference TRBV5-1 and TRBJ1-2, is KAGVTQTPRYLIKTRGQQVTLSCSPISGHRSVSWYQQTPGQGLQFLFEYFSETQRNKGNFPGRFSGRQFSNSRSEMNVSTLELGDSALYLCASSPLATGQGGYTFGSGTRLTVV.

Concerning this clone itself: The sample carries other DNA sequences with the same CDR3. The chain employs TRBV15 and TRBJ2-3; D possibly corresponds to TRBD1 (5 bases). This CDR3 region has 14 residues. The germline CDR1 and CDR2 sequences are LNHNV and YYDKDF (reference sequence). Deletions cut 3 bases from V and 6 bases from J, with 13 bases between. CDR3 loop: CATSSRVYPDTQYF. The CDR3 DNA reads TGTGCCACCAGCAGCAGGGTATACCCGGATACGCAGTATTTT.

This chain connects TRBV10-2 to TRBJ2-1; 15 nucleotides agree with TRBD2. J lost 7 bases, V lost 6 bases, and 7 bases had no gene match. Per the germline V gene, CDR1 is WSHSY and CDR2 is SAAADI. This CDR3 region has 16 residues. In nucleotides, the CDR3 is TGCGCCAGCAGAAGGACCGGGACTAGCGGGGGGAATGAGCAGTTCTTC. Translated, it gives CASRRTGTSGGNEQFF.

The J gene is TRBJ2-7, the V gene TRBV2, with 9 bases fitting TRBD2. V lost 5 bases to trimming and J lost 0 bases; unmatched junction nucleotides: 8. CDR3 size: 16 residues. Germline V gene data show CDR1 as SNHLY and CDR2 as FYNNEI. The CDR3 region is CASSPAGGDPSYEQYF. The CDR3 DNA reads TGTGCCAGCAGTCCAGCGGGGGGCGACCCCTCCTACGAGCAGTACTTC.

This sequence joins TRBV28 and TRBJ1-2, with D hard to call. The V gene's germline CDR1 is MDHEN and CDR2 SYDVKM. The ends were cut back, 5 bases at V and 8 bases at J, with 9 bases in the middle. The length of the CDR3 is 11 residues. Written as DNA, the CDR3 is TGTGCCAGCAGTATGACTGGGGGCTACACCTTC. Protein: CASSMTGGYTF.

The rearrangement links TRBV5-4 to TRBJ1-2; the D is unclear. Germline values: CDR1 SGHNT, CDR2 YYREEE (reference sequence). This CDR3 comprises 15 residues. Trimming shortened V by 3 bases and J by 4 bases, and 16 bases separated the two germline ends. The CDR3 sequence: CASSSGPEITYGYTF. CDR3 nucleotide sequence: TGTGCCAGCAGCTCTGGGCCCGAGATTACCTATGGCTACACCTTC.

V gene TRBV7-9 combines with J gene TRBJ2-3; TRBD2 matches at 9 bases. V lost 5 bases and J lost 0; bases outside the gene matches: 3. Germline V CDR1 and CDR2: SEHNR, FQNEAQ (reference sequence). The CDR3 is 15 residues long. CDR3 amino acids: CASSPAGGSTDTQYF. The CDR3 DNA reads TGTGCCAGCAGCCCTGCGGGGGGGAGCACAGATACGCAGTATTTT.

The chain employs TRBV11-2 and TRBJ1-1, with D possibly TRBD1 on 5 matching bases. This CDR3 comprises 15 residues. Between the trimmed V and J ends, which lost 7 bases and 8 bases, there was a span of 23 bases. The germline V gene has CDR1 SGHAT and CDR2 FQNNGV. The CDR3 region is CASTLEGTLDPEAFF. The CDR3 DNA sequence: TGTGCCAGCACCTTGGAGGGGACGTTAGACCCCGAAGCTTTCTTT.

The chain links TRBV27 to TRBJ1-1; unclear D gene. Trimming stripped 8 bases from V and 4 bases from J, with 14 bases between. This CDR3 is built from 13 residues. Looked up from germline, CDR1 is MNHEY and CDR2 is SMNVEV (reference sequence). The DNA of the CDR3 is TGTGCCAGCTTCCACCAGGTGGGCACTGAAGCTTTCTTT. Its protein product is CASFHQVGTEAFF.

This chain uses TRBV15 with TRBJ2-7, with a possible D match to TRBD2 (5 bases). In germline, CDR1 is LNHNV, CDR2 YYDKDF (reference sequence). The CDR3 runs 14 residues. Trimming pared 0 bases from V and 4 bases from J, leaving 10 bases between. The CDR3 spells CATSRDKGGYEQYF. CDR3 DNA sequence: TGTGCCACCAGCAGAGATAAGGGCGGGTACGAGCAGTACTTC.

The CDR3 coding sequence is TGTGCCAGCAGCTTAGGAGGCGACTCCTACGAGCAGTACTTC. It is translated as CASSLGGDSYEQYF. The chain links TRBV7-2 to TRBJ2-7; D not certain. The CDR3 has 14 residues. Germline lookup yields CDR1 SGHTA and CDR2 FQGNSA. V was cut by 1 base and J by 0 bases, with 7 bases left in between.

Regarding this clone: This sample also contains other DNA sequences that code for the same CDR3. The chain links TRBV6-1 to TRBJ2-5; 8 bases line up with TRBD2. CDR1 is MNHNS and CDR2 is SASEGT in the germline V gene. The CDR3 has 18 amino acids. The J segment lost 2 bases and the V segment lost 1 base, leaving 12 bases of the junction unmatched. The CDR3: CASSEGFAAGARQETQYF. The CDR3 DNA reads TGTGCCAGCAGTGAAGGTTTCGCAGCGGGGGCCAGACAAGAGACCCAGTACTTC.

The chain has TRBV30 and TRBJ2-5; D is perhaps TRBD2 (6 bases). CDR1 is GTSNPN, CDR2 SVGIG, per germline (reference sequence). V shed 4 bases and J shed 11 bases, with 26 bases lying between them. The CDR3 spans 15 residues. CDR3 nucleotides: TGTGCCTGGAAACAAAAGGGGACTCCCTCGAGTGAGCAGTACTTC. Amino acid sequence: CAWKQKGTPSSEQYF.

V usage is TRBV6-1 and J usage is TRBJ2-7; 7 bases are shared with TRBD2. The length of the CDR3 is 14 residues. Germline values: CDR1 MNHNS, CDR2 SASEGT. V lost 3 bases, J lost 0 bases, and 2 bases stayed unmatched. The DNA of the CDR3 is TGTGCCAGCAGTGAGCCTAGCGGCTCCTACGAGCAGTACTTC. Its translation is CASSEPSGSYEQYF.

As DNA, the CDR3 is TGCGCCAGCAGCTGGCGGGACAGCTCCTACGAGCAGTACTTC. Residues: CASSWRDSSYEQYF. The rearrangement joins TRBV5-1 to TRBJ2-7; weak D call: TRBD1 (7 bases). CDR1 is SGHRS, CDR2 YFSETQ, per germline. V dropped 3 bases and J dropped 0 bases, with 10 bases sitting between them. The CDR3 totals 14 residues.

This rearrangement joins TRBV7-3 to TRBJ2-2; 7 bases align to TRBD1. CDR3 length: 16 residues. Trimming removed 1 base from V and 5 bases from J; junction bases left unmatched: 7. The germline V gene encodes CDR1 SGHTA and CDR2 FQGTGA. The CDR3 DNA reads as TGTGCCAGCAGCTTAATTACAGGGGTGCCGACCGGGGAGCTGTTTTTT. It translates to CASSLITGVPTGELFF.

The J gene is TRBJ2-3, the V gene TRBV6-4; 9 bases agree with TRBD2. The CDR3 extends over 18 amino acids. The V gene end was trimmed by 0 bases and the J gene end by 2 bases; junction bases not matched to a gene: 9. CDR1 and CDR2 from the germline V gene are MRHNA and SNTAGT. The CDR3 DNA is TGTGCCAGCAGTGACTCGAATTCGGCGGGGGGGCCCACAGATACGCAGTATTTT. Translation gives CASSDSNSAGGPTDTQYF.

The genes are TRBV27 and TRBJ2-3; 9 bases are shared with TRBD1. V dropped 4 bases and J dropped 3; count of bases not matched to a gene: 5. The CDR3 sequence is 15 residues long. Germline CDR1 is MNHEY and CDR2 is SMNVEV (reference sequence). The CDR3: CASSSGTGRTDTQYF. DNA for the CDR3: TGTGCCAGCAGTTCCGGGACAGGGAGGACAGATACGCAGTATTTT.